The 18 T cell receptor beta chains presented below share a single source sample, sequenced in a study of blood T cells in healthy people across ages. Alongside a J-beta primer mix, a sample-barcoded 5' primer served in a second PCR lasting about 7 to 12 cycles. Using its own MiXCR run on the 5' RACE reads, TCRdb lists one record per CDR3 protein. Here the sample spans about 970,000 distinct CDR3 sequences, about 51% being singletons. Sequencing input: blood. The receptors here all came from a woman aged 55-75 years in good health.

The rearrangement links TRBV29-1 to TRBJ2-1, with no clear D. The CDR3 has 14 amino acids. Germline-derived CDR1 and CDR2 are SQVTM and ANQGSEA. The V gene lost 7 bases and the J gene lost 0 bases, with 13 bases spanning the gap. Here the CDR3 DNA reads TGCAGCGCCCCCCTGGACGGCTCCTACAATGAGCAGTTCTTC. It translates to CSAPLDGSYNEQFF.

The J gene is TRBJ2-5, the V gene TRBV28; 12 nucleotides agree with TRBD2. Trimming at V came to 6 bases and at J to 11 bases, leaving 13 bases not matched to a gene. CDR3 length equals 15 residues. Per germline, CDR1 MDHEN and CDR2 SYDVKM. The CDR3 sequence: CASSQTSGSKNKQYF. CDR3 DNA sequence: TGTGCCAGCAGCCAGACTAGCGGGAGTAAAAATAAGCAGTACTTC. Using reference TRBV28 and TRBJ2-5 for the parts outside the CDR3, the full variable domain is DVKVTQSSRYLVKRTGEKVFLECVQDMDHENMFWYRQDPGLGLRLIYFSYDVKMKEKGDIPEGYSVSREKKERFSLILESASTNQTSMYLCASSQTSGSKNKQYFGPGTRLLVL.

The CDR3 DNA sequence: TGTGCCAGCAGCTTTACCCGCGGCGGGAGGGCCGCGGATACGCAGTATTTT. Translating it yields CASSFTRGGRAADTQYF. The rearrangement joins TRBV7-9 to TRBJ2-3; 9 bases are shared with TRBD2. The CDR3 runs to 17 residues. V lost 3 bases and J lost 6; bases outside the gene matches: 13. Germline CDR1 reads SEHNR; CDR2 reads FQNEAQ (reference sequence).

This sequence joins TRBV30 and TRBJ2-1; 14 positions match TRBD2. Trimming at V came to 6 bases and at J to 8 bases, leaving 9 bases not matched to a gene. This CDR3 is 15 amino acids long. CDR1 is GTSNPN and CDR2 is SVGIG in the germline V gene (reference sequence). CDR3 region: CACRLAGGSDYEQFF. CDR3 sequence (DNA): TGTGCCTGCCGACTAGCGGGAGGGAGTGACTATGAGCAGTTCTTC.

This chain connects TRBV6-2 or TRBV6-3 to TRBJ2-6; 9 bases match TRBD1. The trim removed 6 bases at V and 2 bases at J, leaving 11 bases unmatched. This CDR3 has 18 residues. Looked up from germline, CDR1 is MNHEY and CDR2 is SVGEGT. The CDR3 sequence: CASRPPGQGIPGANVLTF. In DNA, the CDR3 is TGTGCCAGCAGACCACCGGGACAGGGCATTCCTGGGGCCAACGTCCTGACTTTC.

The CDR3, as DNA: TGCGCCAGCAGCCAACCGACAATTAGCACAGATACGCAGTATTTT. Its protein product is CASSQPTISTDTQYF. This chain connects TRBV4-1 to TRBJ2-3, with unresolved D. CDR3 length: 15 amino acids. Trimming cost V 2 bases and J 0 bases, with 9 bases left between them. Germline V gene data show CDR1 as MGHRA and CDR2 as YSYEKL.

The table lists this clonotype with a few counts. This chain uses TRBV5-1 with TRBJ2-7; the D gene is possibly TRBD1 (6 bases). V lost 4 bases and J 0 bases, leaving 11 bases between the germline ends. Germline-derived CDR1 and CDR2 are SGHRS and YFSETQ. The CDR3 is 14 amino acids. CDR3 bases: TGCGCCAGCAGCACCCGGACAGCCTCCTACGAGCAGTACTTC. Protein sequence: CASSTRTASYEQYF.

The J gene is TRBJ2-5, the V gene TRBV3-1; TRBD1 agrees at 7 bases. The CDR3 length is 13 residues. Germline V gene data show CDR1 as LGHDT and CDR2 as YNNKEL (reference sequence). With V trimmed by 0 bases and J by 7 bases, 2 bases remained unmatched. The DNA of the CDR3 is TGTGCCAGCAGCCAAGAGTACAGGGGGACCCAGTACTTC. As protein: CASSQEYRGTQYF.

The chain combines TRBV11-2 with TRBJ2-1; 11 nucleotides align to TRBD2. The CDR3 spans 15 residues. CDR1 SGHAT and CDR2 FQNNGV come from the germline V gene. The junction had 11 bases not matched to a gene; V was cut back by 4 bases and J by 12 bases. The CDR3, as DNA: TGTGCCAGCAGCTCCAGGACTAGCGGGTCCCCAGGGCAGTTCTTC. This encodes CASSSRTSGSPGQFF.

The gene calls are TRBV7-9 and TRBJ2-1, with D hard to call. Trimming stripped 5 bases from V and 0 bases from J, with 8 bases between. From germline, CDR1 is SEHNR and CDR2 FQNEAQ (reference sequence). The CDR3 has 14 amino acids. CDR3 in amino acids: CASSKGNSYNEQFF. DNA for the CDR3: TGTGCCAGCAGCAAGGGTAACTCCTACAATGAGCAGTTCTTC.

This clonotype occurred a few times. The chain employs TRBV6-2 or TRBV6-3 and TRBJ2-5; possibly TRBD1 for D (6 bases). The CDR3 totals 16 residues. V dropped 0 bases and J dropped 2 bases, with 13 bases sitting between them. Germline V lookup: CDR1 MNHEY, CDR2 SVGEGT. CDR3 residues: CASSYSTADRQETQYF. CDR3 in DNA: TGTGCCAGCAGTTACTCGACTGCGGACAGACAAGAGACCCAGTACTTC.

This clonotype was counted between two and nine times. This chain joins TRBV6-2 or TRBV6-3 and TRBJ2-7; D not certain. The CDR3 runs 13 residues. V was clipped by 0 bases and J by 2 bases, with 5 bases between them. Germline V lookup: CDR1 MNHEY, CDR2 SVGEGT. The CDR3 sequence: CASSYSHTYEQYF. CDR3 DNA: TGTGCCAGCAGTTACTCCCACACCTACGAGCAGTACTTC.

For the CDR3, the DNA is TGTGCCAGCAGCTTAGTCGGGACAGGGGGGAGGACTAATGAAAAACTGTTTTTT. It translates to CASSLVGTGGRTNEKLFF. The chain has TRBV7-2 and TRBJ1-4, with 11 bases aligning to TRBD1. CDR1 is SGHTA, CDR2 FQGNSA, per germline. The J segment lost 2 bases and the V segment lost 1 base, leaving 6 bases of the junction unmatched. The CDR3 is made up of 18 amino acids.

This clonotype has only one observation. The chain combines TRBV13 with TRBJ1-6; D call uncertain. Deletions cut 1 base from V and 5 bases from J, with 6 bases between. Germline CDR1 and CDR2: PRHDT and FYEKMQ (reference sequence). The CDR3 is 14 residues long. In nucleotides, the CDR3 is TGTGCCAGCAGCTTAGCCAGCAATAATTCACCCCTCCACTTT. This codes for CASSLASNNSPLHF.

In its sample, this clonotype was seen once. V is TRBV7-9 and J is TRBJ2-1, with TRBD2 identical over 13 bases. The CDR3 is 16 residues long. Per the germline V gene, CDR1 is SEHNR and CDR2 is FQNEAQ (reference sequence). Germline trimming cut 6 bases from V and 9 bases from J; bases unmatched to any gene: 11. As DNA, the CDR3 is TGTGCCAGCAGGAGAGTGCAGACTAGCGGGAGGTTTGAGCAGTTCTTC. It encodes CASRRVQTSGRFEQFF.

V is TRBV29-1 and J is TRBJ2-7, with TRBD2 identical over 7 bases. The J call may be in error: the DNA end matches TRBJ2-5 better. Germline CDR1 and CDR2: SQVTM and ANQGSEA. The CDR3 is made up of 14 amino acids. DNA of the CDR3: TGCAGCGTTGAAAAGGAGGGAGGGTCCCAGACCCAGTACTTC. As protein: CSVEKEGGSQTQYF.

This chain uses TRBV27 with TRBJ1-2, with 7 bases fitting TRBD1. The V gene's germline CDR1 is MNHEY and CDR2 SMNVEV (reference sequence). CDR3 length equals 14 residues. The J segment lost 9 bases and the V segment lost 6 bases, leaving 13 bases of the junction unmatched. Written as DNA, the CDR3 is TGTGCCAGCAGCTTAGACAGGGCACTTAATCGCTACACCTTC. It codes for CASSLDRALNRYTF.

This clonotype was seen more than once but under ten times. The J gene is TRBJ2-7, the V gene TRBV15, with 12 bases matching TRBD2. The germline V gene encodes CDR1 LNHNV and CDR2 YYDKDF (reference sequence). Trimming took 2 bases from V and 5 from J; bases not matched to a gene: 4. This CDR3 comprises 15 residues. CDR3 in amino acids: CATSRSRTSGNEQYF. The CDR3 coding sequence is TGTGCCACCAGCAGATCAAGGACTAGCGGGAACGAGCAGTACTTC.